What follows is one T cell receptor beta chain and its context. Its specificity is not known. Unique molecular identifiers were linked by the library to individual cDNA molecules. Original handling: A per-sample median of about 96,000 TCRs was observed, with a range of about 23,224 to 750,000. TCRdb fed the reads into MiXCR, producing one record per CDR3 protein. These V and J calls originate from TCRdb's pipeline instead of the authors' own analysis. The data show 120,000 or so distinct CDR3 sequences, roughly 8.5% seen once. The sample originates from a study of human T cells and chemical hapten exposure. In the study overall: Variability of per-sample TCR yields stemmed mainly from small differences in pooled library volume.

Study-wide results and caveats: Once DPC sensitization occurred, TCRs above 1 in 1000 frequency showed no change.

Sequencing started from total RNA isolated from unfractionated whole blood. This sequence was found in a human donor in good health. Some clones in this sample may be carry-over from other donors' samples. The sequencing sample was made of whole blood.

CDR3 residues: CASSLAPVQETQYF. The CDR3 coding sequence is TGTGCCAGCAGCTTAGCTCCTGTACAAGAGACCCAGTACTTC. The V call is TRBV7-9, the J call TRBJ2-5, with D unresolved. V gave up 0 bases and J gave up 2 bases, with 7 bases separating them. Germline-derived CDR1 and CDR2 are SEHNR and FQNEAQ (reference sequence). This CDR3 is 14 amino acids long.